This TCR beta chain was documented in a study of cytomegalovirus exposure and HLA in healthy donors. Study outcomes and limitations: Confirmation was obtained in vitro that a few CMV-associated chains are specific for CMV antigens. The authors listed some 160 TCR beta chains as cytomegalovirus-associated. The tendency of first-cohort TCR clusters to co-occur in the roughly 120 validation repertoires was the finding of a later analysis. Rare sequences made up most TCRs, while some public TCRs were found in many donors.

For this clone: What it binds is not known.

Clones were read by immunoSEQ multiplex PCR, and TCRdb kept only the in-frame ones, dropping some. Of hundreds of thousands of clones listed, about 83% were seen once; the top ten hold approximately 2.5%. The V gene lost 5 bases and the J gene lost 6 bases, with 14 bases spanning the gap. Germline lookup yields CDR1 GTSNPN and CDR2 SVGIG (reference sequence). The CDR3 is 13 amino acids. The chain carries TRBV30 and TRBJ1-5; the D gene is possibly TRBD1 (5 bases). Sequenced input: PBMCs. This clonotype was sampled from a man aged 18 to 29 in good health and CMV-seronegative. CDR3 sequence: CAWATGGGQPQHF. The CDR3 nucleotides read TGTGCCTGGGCGACGGGGGGGGGTCAGCCCCAGCATTTT.